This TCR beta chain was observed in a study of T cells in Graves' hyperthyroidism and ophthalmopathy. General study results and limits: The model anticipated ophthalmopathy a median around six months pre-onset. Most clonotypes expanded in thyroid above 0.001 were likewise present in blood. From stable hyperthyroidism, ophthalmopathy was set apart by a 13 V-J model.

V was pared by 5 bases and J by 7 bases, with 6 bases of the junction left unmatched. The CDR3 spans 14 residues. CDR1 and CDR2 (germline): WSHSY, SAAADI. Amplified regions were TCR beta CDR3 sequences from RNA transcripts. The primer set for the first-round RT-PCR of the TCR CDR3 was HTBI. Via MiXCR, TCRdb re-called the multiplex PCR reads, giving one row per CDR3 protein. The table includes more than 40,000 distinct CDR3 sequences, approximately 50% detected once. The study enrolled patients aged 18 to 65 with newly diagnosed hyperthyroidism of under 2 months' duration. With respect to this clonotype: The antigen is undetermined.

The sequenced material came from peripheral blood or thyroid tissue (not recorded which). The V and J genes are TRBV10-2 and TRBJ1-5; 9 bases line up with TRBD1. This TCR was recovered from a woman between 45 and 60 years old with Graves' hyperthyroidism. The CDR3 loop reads CASSTPGQGQPQHF. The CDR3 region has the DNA TGCGCCAGCAGTACACCGGGACAGGGACAGCCCCAGCATTTT.